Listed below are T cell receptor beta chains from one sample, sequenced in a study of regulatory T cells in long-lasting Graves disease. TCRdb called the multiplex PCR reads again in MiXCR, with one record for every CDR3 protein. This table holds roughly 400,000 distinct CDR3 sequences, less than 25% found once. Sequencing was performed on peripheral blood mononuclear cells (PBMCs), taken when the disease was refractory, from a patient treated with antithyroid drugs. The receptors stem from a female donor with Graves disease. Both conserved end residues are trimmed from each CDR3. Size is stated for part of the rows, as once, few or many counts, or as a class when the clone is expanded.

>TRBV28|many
ASSFPGNNQPQH
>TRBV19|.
ASMPSTNTEAF
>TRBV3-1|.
ASSQRGARGQPQH
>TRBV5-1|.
ASFRTGQETQY
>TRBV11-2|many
ASSLVTGLQETQY
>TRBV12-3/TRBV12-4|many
ASNAPGPRETQY
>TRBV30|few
AARRQGNTGELF
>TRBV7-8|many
ASSLAAGTYSNQPQH
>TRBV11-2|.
ASSLAQIRNIQY
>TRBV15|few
ATSTGRRETQY
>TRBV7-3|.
ASSPRAMSSYNEQF
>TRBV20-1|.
SARVRGEGGYT
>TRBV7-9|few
ASSPQGPGGAF
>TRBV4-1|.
ASSQRSWGTGTNTEAF
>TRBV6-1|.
ASSEAGRMPLRAEAF
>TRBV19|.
ASQTKGNTEAF
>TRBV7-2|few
ASSERTGGSRQPQH
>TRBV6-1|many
ASTLLQGAANTEAF
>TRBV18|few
ASSPIEALHEQY
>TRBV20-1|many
SARETGEKLF
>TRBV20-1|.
SARDQREGRREQY
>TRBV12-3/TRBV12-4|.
ASSFPGAPLH
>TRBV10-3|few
AISDGQGARYEQY
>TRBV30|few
AWSLDANTEAF
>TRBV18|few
ASSPPRQGIYEQY
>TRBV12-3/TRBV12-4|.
ASSLAGSNQPRH
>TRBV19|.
ASSIRLRGRSSFERY
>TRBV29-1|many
SVDIGGNVGYT
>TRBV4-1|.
ASSPAGTRVGQY
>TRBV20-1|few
SAPTGTAREPQH
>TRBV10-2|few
ASGGHIDGYT
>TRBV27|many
ASSTRQYSNQPQH
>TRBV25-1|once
ASSDLLAGSEQY
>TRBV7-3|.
ASSQSTNTGELF
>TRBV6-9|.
ASSYSNVARVNTGELF
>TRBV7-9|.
ASSQTGSSSTDTQY
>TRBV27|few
ASSLGLGAGANVLT
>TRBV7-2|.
ASSKQVFDEKLF
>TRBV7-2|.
ASSFNRDFIQPQH
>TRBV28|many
ASSPSGHNYEQY
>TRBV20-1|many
SAGGGYQETQY
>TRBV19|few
ASSIARIGTSSSYEQY
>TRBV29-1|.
SAWRGGETQY
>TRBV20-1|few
SARVGTSNTGELF
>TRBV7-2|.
ASTLSSNQPQH
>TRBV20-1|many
SASDRVPYEQY
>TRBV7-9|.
ASSLQGAYSGNTIY
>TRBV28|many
ASSLPQGLNTEAF
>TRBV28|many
ASLSTGGGETQY
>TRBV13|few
ASSLTGTTHLEQY
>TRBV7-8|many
ASSPWTAEGTQETQY
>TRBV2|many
ASSEGGLTGELF
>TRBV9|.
ASSVQADTEAF
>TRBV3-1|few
ASSLLTTSGNEQY
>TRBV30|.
AWAPGLAGAYEQY
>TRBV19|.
ASSRGSDGGEQY
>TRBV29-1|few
SGAVETQY
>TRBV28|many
ASRPGQASYEQY
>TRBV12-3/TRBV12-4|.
ASSLRAGLSNEQF
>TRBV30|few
AWSVLAGGPGEQY